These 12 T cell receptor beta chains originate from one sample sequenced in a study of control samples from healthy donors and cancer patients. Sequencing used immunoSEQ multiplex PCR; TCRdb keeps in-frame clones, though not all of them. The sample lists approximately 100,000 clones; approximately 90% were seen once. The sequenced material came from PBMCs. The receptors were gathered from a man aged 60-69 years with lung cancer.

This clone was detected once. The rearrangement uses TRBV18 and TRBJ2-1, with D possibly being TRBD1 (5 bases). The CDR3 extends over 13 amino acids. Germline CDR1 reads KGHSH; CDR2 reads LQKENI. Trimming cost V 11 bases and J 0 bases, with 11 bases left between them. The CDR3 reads CACGQGSYNEQFF. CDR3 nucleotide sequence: TGTGCCTGTGGGCAGGGCTCCTACAATGAGCAGTTCTTC. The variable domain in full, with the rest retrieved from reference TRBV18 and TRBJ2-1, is NAGVMQNPRHLVRRRGQEARLRCSPMKGHSHVYWYRQLPEEGLKFMVYLQKENIIDESGMPKERFSAEFPKEGPSILRIQQVVRGDSAAYFCACGQGSYNEQFFGPGTRLTVL.

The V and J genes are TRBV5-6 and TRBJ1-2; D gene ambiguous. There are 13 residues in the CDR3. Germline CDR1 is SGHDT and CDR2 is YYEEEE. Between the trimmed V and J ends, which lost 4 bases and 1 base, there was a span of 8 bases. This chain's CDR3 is CASSPTYNYGYTF. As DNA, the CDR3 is TGTGCCAGCAGCCCAACATATAACTATGGCTACACCTTC.

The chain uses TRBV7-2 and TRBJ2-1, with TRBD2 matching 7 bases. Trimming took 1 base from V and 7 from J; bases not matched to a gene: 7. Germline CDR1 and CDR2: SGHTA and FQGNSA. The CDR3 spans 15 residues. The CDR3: CASSLDYLGGNEQFF. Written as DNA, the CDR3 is TGTGCCAGCAGCTTAGATTATCTGGGAGGGAATGAGCAGTTCTTC.

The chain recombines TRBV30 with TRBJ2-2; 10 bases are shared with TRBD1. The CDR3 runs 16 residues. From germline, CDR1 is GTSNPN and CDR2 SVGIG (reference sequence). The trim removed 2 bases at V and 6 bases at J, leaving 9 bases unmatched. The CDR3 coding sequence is TGTGCCTGGAGTTCGCCGGGACAGGGGATCGCCGGGGAGCTGTTTTTT. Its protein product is CAWSSPGQGIAGELFF.

Here the CDR3 reads CASSLRVSGANVLTF. The CDR3 nucleotides read TGCGCCAGCAGCCTCAGGGTATCTGGGGCCAACGTCCTGACTTTC. The gene calls are TRBV4-1 and TRBJ2-6; tentatively, D is TRBD1 (5 bases). V dropped 4 bases and J dropped 1 base, with 8 bases sitting between them. Germline V CDR1 and CDR2: MGHRA, YSYEKL. CDR3 length equals 15 residues.

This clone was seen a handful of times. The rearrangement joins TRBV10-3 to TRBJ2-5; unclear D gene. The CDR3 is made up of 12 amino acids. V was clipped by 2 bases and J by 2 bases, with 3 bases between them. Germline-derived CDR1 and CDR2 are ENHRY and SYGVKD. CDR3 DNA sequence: TGTGCCATCAGTGAGCGGCAAGAGACCCAGTACTTC. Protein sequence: CAISERQETQYF.

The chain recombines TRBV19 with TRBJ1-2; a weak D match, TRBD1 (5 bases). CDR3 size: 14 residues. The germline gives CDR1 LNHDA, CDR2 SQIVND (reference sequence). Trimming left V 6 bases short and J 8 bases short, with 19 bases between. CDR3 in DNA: TGTGCCAGTAGACCACGGGGCAAAGGAGAGGGCTACACCTTC. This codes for CASRPRGKGEGYTF.

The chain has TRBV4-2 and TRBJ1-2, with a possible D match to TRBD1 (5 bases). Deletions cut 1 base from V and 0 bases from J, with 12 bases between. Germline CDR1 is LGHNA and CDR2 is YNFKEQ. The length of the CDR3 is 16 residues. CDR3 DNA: TGTGCCAGCAGCCAAGGAGGGACGGACTCTAACTATGGCTACACCTTC. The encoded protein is CASSQGGTDSNYGYTF.

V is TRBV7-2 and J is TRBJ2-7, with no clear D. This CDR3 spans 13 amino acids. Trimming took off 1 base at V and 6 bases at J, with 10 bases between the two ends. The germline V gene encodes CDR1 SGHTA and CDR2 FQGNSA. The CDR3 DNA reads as TGTGCCAGCAGCTTAGTTCTAGAGAGCGAGCAGTACGTC. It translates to CASSLVLESEQYV.

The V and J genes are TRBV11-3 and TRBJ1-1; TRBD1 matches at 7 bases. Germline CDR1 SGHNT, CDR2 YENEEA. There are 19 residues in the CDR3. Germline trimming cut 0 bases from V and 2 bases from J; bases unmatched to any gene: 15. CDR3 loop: CASSLDQFYTGAQNTEAFF. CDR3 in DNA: TGTGCCAGCAGCTTAGATCAGTTTTATACAGGGGCCCAAAACACTGAAGCTTTCTTT.

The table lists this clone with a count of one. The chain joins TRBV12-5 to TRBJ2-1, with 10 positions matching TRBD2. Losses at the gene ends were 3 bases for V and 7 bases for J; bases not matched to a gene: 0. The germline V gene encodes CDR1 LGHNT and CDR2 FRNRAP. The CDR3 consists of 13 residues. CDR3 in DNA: TGTGCTAGTGGTTTAGCGGGGGGGAATGAGCAGTTCTTC. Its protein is CASGLAGGNEQFF. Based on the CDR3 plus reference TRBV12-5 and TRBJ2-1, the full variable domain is DARVTQTPRHKVTEMGQEVTMRCQPILGHNTVFWYRQTMMQGLELLAYFRNRAPLDDSGMPKDRFSAEMPDATLATLKIQPSEPRDSAVYFCASGLAGGNEQFFGPGTRLTVL.

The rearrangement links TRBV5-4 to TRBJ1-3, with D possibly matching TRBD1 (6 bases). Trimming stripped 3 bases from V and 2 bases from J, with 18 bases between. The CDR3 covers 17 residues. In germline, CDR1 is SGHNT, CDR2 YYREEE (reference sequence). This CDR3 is CASSSRGEQGTGNTIYF. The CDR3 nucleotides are TGTGCCAGCAGCTCACGTGGGGAACAGGGAACTGGAAACACCATATATTTT.